This record looks at one T cell receptor beta chain sequence and its context. Its antigen is not identified. Sample time point: pre-sensitization, week 0. The treatment was: therapeutic diphenylcyclopropenone sensitization with weekly scalp DPC. Prior to application of each patch test, blood was drawn. These data belong to a study of human T cells and chemical hapten exposure. Study findings and constraints: TCRs above 1 in 1000 frequency did not change with DPC sensitization.

MiXCR, run by TCRdb on the RACE reads, gives a single entry per CDR3 protein. This table has 270,000 or so distinct CDR3 sequences, roughly 7.4% appearing once. Germline lookup yields CDR1 SGHRS and CDR2 YFSETQ. The CDR3 runs 18 residues. Unmatched junction bases numbered 17, after V lost 4 bases and J lost 6 bases. This chain links TRBV5-1 with TRBJ2-1; 9 positions match TRBD1. This clonotype was sampled from a man aged 18 to 29 with alopecia areata. Some clones in this sample may be carry-over from other donors' samples. Material: whole blood, obtained in connection with sensitization to the hapten diphenylcyclopropenone (DPC). The CDR3 nucleotides read TGCGCCAGCAGCCTGGAGGGACAGGGAATTAGAATTGGCAATGAGCAGTTCTTC. It yields the protein CASSLEGQGIRIGNEQFF.